The 27 T cell receptor beta chains presented below share a single source sample, sequenced in a study of T cells in Graves' hyperthyroidism and ophthalmopathy. Using RNA transcripts as the source, TCR beta CDR3 regions were amplified. With the HTBI primer set, the TCR CDR3 went through a first round of RT-PCR. One entry per CDR3 protein, called by TCRdb with MiXCR from the multiplex PCR reads. Found here are some 600,000 distinct CDR3 sequences, roughly 50% of them singletons; the top ten hold roughly 8.2%. What was sequenced was peripheral blood or thyroid tissue (not recorded which). The receptors derive from a woman aged 18 to 35 with Graves' hyperthyroidism.

This clonotype came up a few times. The V gene is TRBV29-1, the J gene TRBJ2-7, with 14 positions matching TRBD2. The V gene end was trimmed by 3 bases and the J gene end by 0 bases; junction bases not matched to a gene: 4. There are 16 residues in the CDR3. Germline loops: CDR1 SQVTM, CDR2 ANQGSEA. The CDR3 sequence is CSVEQGLAGVSYEQYF. DNA for the CDR3: TGCAGCGTTGAGCAGGGACTAGCGGGAGTCTCCTACGAGCAGTACTTC.

Concerning this clonotype: One junction end disagrees with the germline gene, perhaps due to a read error. The CDR3 loop reads CASSRGPTTGNSNQPQHF. Written as DNA, the CDR3 is TGCGCCAGCAGCCGGGGACCTACCACGGGGAATAGCAATCAGCCCCAGCATTTT. The chain combines TRBV5-5 with TRBJ1-5; D may be TRBD1 (5 bases). Germline assignment: CDR1 SGHKS and CDR2 YYEKEE (reference sequence). This CDR3 contains 18 residues.

This clonotype was seen a few times. The rearrangement uses TRBV20-1 and TRBJ2-5; a possible D gene is TRBD2 (5 bases). V was clipped by 1 base and J by 4 bases, with 7 bases between them. Germline values: CDR1 DFQATT, CDR2 SNEGSKA (reference sequence). CDR3 length: 12 residues. As DNA, the CDR3 is TGCAGTGCTAGAGGAGCGGTAGAGACCCAGTACTTC. As protein: CSARGAVETQYF.

This clonotype was detected only once. The CDR3 DNA is TGCAGCGTGGACAGGCGACAAAACTATGGCTACACCTTC. Encoded protein: CSVDRRQNYGYTF. This chain joins TRBV29-1 and TRBJ1-2; 7 bases match TRBD1. Germline CDR1 is SQVTM and CDR2 is ANQGSEA. The CDR3 loop spans 13 amino acids. J was trimmed by 2 bases and V by 6 bases; bases with no gene match: 6.

The chain carries TRBV20-1 and TRBJ2-5, with TRBD1 matching over 7 bases. The length of the CDR3 is 13 residues. Germline CDR1 and CDR2: DFQATT and SNEGSKA (reference sequence). The J segment lost 1 base and the V segment lost 8 bases, leaving 7 bases of the junction unmatched. CDR3 sequence reads: CSHTGTAQETQYF. The DNA for the CDR3 is TGCAGTCACACCGGGACAGCCCAAGAGACCCAGTACTTC.

J is TRBJ2-5 and V is TRBV5-1; D may be TRBD1 (6 bases). The V gene lost 4 bases and the J gene lost 1 base, with 17 bases spanning the gap. This CDR3 comprises 16 residues. CDR1 and CDR2 (germline): SGHRS, YFSETQ. DNA for the CDR3: TGCGCCAGCAGCCCTCTACTCACAGGGATCCAAGAGACCCAGTACTTC. Its translation is CASSPLLTGIQETQYF.

Concerning this clonotype: One end of the junction is discordant with germline, which a read error may explain. The chain has TRBV10-3 and TRBJ1-6; D unresolved. The CDR3 runs to 14 residues. Per the germline V gene, CDR1 is ENHRY and CDR2 is SYGVKD. The CDR3: CASSDWGYNSPLHF. CDR3 nucleotides: TGTGCCAGCAGTGACTGGGGCTATAATTCACCCCTCCACTTT.

This clonotype was seen many times. This sequence joins TRBV7-8 and TRBJ1-4; D is unclear. The CDR3 contains 14 residues. From germline, CDR1 is SGHVS and CDR2 FQNEAQ. Trimming took 5 bases from V and 5 from J, leaving 12 bases between them. The CDR3: CASSSTGINEKLFF. CDR3 DNA: TGTGCCAGCAGCAGCACGGGGATCAATGAAAAACTGTTTTTT.

In regard to this clonotype: Compared with germline, one end of the junction differs, possibly owing to a read error. The chain is built from TRBV29-1 and TRBJ2-5, with D hard to call. CDR3 length: 13 amino acids. Germline CDR1 and CDR2: SQVTM and ANQGSEA. The CDR3: CSVEGFRSETQYF. The CDR3 nucleotides read TGCAGCGTAGAAGGGTTCAGATCAGAGACCCAGTACTTC.

Concerning this clonotype itself: A read error may be the cause here, since a much bigger clone is one base away. The chain combines TRBV7-8 with TRBJ1-5, with D possibly matching TRBD1 (6 bases). From germline, CDR1 is SGHVS and CDR2 FQNEAQ. CDR3 length equals 14 residues. The V and J ends lost 3 bases and 5 bases respectively, with 11 bases between them. The chain's CDR3 is CASSLIGGHQPQHF. The CDR3, as DNA: TGTGCCAGCAGCTTGATAGGGGGACATCAGCCCCAGCATTTT.

This chain connects TRBV29-1 to TRBJ2-5; TRBD1 matches at 8 bases. This CDR3 is built from 13 residues. The trim removed 3 bases at V and 1 base at J, leaving 1 base unmatched. The germline CDR1 and CDR2 sequences are SQVTM and ANQGSEA. CDR3 bases: TGCAGCGTTGAGGGGACAGGCCAAGAGACCCAGTACTTC. Its translation is CSVEGTGQETQYF.

This sequence joins TRBV2 and TRBJ2-3; the D is unclear. Trimming cost V 10 bases and J 4 bases, with 6 bases left between them. The CDR3 runs 10 residues. Germline CDR1 is SNHLY and CDR2 is FYNNEI. In nucleotides, the CDR3 is TGTGCCATACAATCAGATACGCAGTATTTT. Its translation is CAIQSDTQYF.

A remark on this clonotype: Given a much more abundant clone one base away, this may be a read error. The limits of the CDR3 on the DNA are not certain, so only TCRdb's listed CDR3 is given. This chain connects TRBV19 to TRBJ1-2; the tabulated D call, TRBD1, remains unverified against the DNA. Germline CDR1 is LNHDA and CDR2 is SQIVND (reference sequence). Termini included, the CDR3 measures 12 amino acids. CDR3: CASFRGNYGCTF.

The V gene is TRBV25-1, the J gene TRBJ1-6; 9 bases agree with TRBD1. CDR1 and CDR2 (germline): MGHDK, SYGVNS. V was clipped by 6 bases and J by 10 bases; unmatched bases: 13. The CDR3 loop spans 16 amino acids. The CDR3 region is CASSQDVGTGLSPLHF. The CDR3 nucleotides read TGTGCCAGCAGCCAAGATGTGGGGACAGGGCTCTCACCCCTCCACTTT. Variable domain in full (rest from reference TRBV25-1 and TRBJ1-6): EADIYQTPRYLVIGTGKKITLECSQTMGHDKMYWYQQDPGMELHLIHYSYGVNSTEKGDLSSESTVSRIRTEHFPLTLESARPSHTSQYLCASSQDVGTGLSPLHFGNGTRLTVT.

V and J are TRBV2 and TRBJ1-1; D remains ambiguous. V was trimmed by 8 bases and J by 1 base, leaving 14 bases between them. Germline assignment: CDR1 SNHLY and CDR2 FYNNEI. The CDR3 contains 14 residues. CDR3 coding DNA: TGTGCCAGCGGTCGTGGATTAGCGAACACTGAAGCTTTCTTT. It codes for CASGRGLANTEAFF.

This clonotype has ten or more counts. The chain uses TRBV2 and TRBJ1-5; TRBD1 agrees at 7 bases. The CDR3 is made up of 14 amino acids. The V gene end was trimmed by 8 bases and the J gene end by 2 bases; junction bases not matched to a gene: 6. Per the germline V gene, CDR1 is SNHLY and CDR2 is FYNNEI. The CDR3 is CASFDRAGNQPQHF. For the CDR3, the DNA is TGTGCCAGCTTTGACAGGGCTGGCAATCAGCCCCAGCATTTT.

This sequence joins TRBV20-1 and TRBJ2-5, with D possibly matching TRBD1 (5 bases). The CDR3 runs to 12 residues. V was pared by 4 bases and J by 4 bases, with 10 bases between. Per germline, CDR1 DFQATT and CDR2 SNEGSKA (reference sequence). CDR3 sequence reads: CSAIRVRETQYF. The DNA for the CDR3 is TGCAGTGCTATCAGGGTGAGAGAGACCCAGTACTTC.

In its sample, this clonotype was seen a few times. Germline and junction disagree at one end, which may indicate a read error. Here the CDR3 reads CASSYSTSGRAHEQYF. CDR3 nucleotide sequence: TGTGCCAGCAGTTACTCGACTAGCGGGAGGGCCCACGAGCAGTACTTC. The V call is TRBV24-1, the J call TRBJ2-7; 14 positions match TRBD2. The CDR3 consists of 16 residues. Germline CDR1 KGHDR, CDR2 SFDVKD.

The sample holds many counts of this clonotype. V gene TRBV2 combines with J gene TRBJ1-1; D is possibly TRBD1 (5 bases). CDR3 length: 13 amino acids. Germline-derived CDR1 and CDR2 are SNHLY and FYNNEI. V was trimmed by 6 bases and J by 5 bases, leaving 13 bases between them. The CDR3 nucleotides are TGTGCCAGCAGGCTCGGGGCAGGAACTGAAGCTTTCTTT. This encodes CASRLGAGTEAFF.

This chain joins TRBV9 and TRBJ1-1; D perhaps matches TRBD1 (5 bases). There are 14 residues in the CDR3. The V and J ends lost 3 bases and 3 bases respectively, with 12 bases between them. Germline CDR1 SGDLS, CDR2 YYNGEE. CDR3 bases: TGTGCCAGCAGCGGGACCCGGGACGACACTGAAGCTTTCTTT. Its protein is CASSGTRDDTEAFF. The whole variable domain, filled in from reference TRBV9 and TRBJ1-1, reads DSGVTQTPKHLITATGQRVTLRCSPRSGDLSVYWYQQSLDQGLQFLIQYYNGEERAKGNILERFSAQQFPDLHSELNLSSLELGDSALYFCASSGTRDDTEAFFGQGTRLTVV.

The chain links TRBV20-1 to TRBJ2-5, with a tentative D call TRBD1 (6 bases). The V gene lost 4 bases and the J gene lost 6 bases, with 15 bases spanning the gap. The CDR3 is 13 amino acids. The germline gives CDR1 DFQATT, CDR2 SNEGSKA (reference sequence). In DNA, the CDR3 is TGCAGTGCTATGAGGACAGCGGCGAAGACCCAGTACTTC. Encoded protein: CSAMRTAAKTQYF.

A few counts support this clonotype. The V call is TRBV20-1, the J call TRBJ1-2, with 8 bases fitting TRBD1. The CDR3 is made up of 14 amino acids. Germline V gene data show CDR1 as DFQATT and CDR2 as SNEGSKA (reference sequence). The CDR3 region is CSGYRTGIRYGYTF. CDR3 nucleotides: TGCAGCGGATACCGGACAGGGATCCGCTATGGCTACACCTTC.

V usage is TRBV7-9 and J usage is TRBJ2-7, with 9 bases identical to TRBD1. Germline assignment: CDR1 SEHNR and CDR2 FQNEAQ (reference sequence). Trimming removed 5 bases from V and 3 bases from J; junction bases left unmatched: 11. The CDR3 loop spans 16 amino acids. CDR3 in amino acids: CASSQIPGQGIYEQYF. The CDR3 DNA reads as TGTGCCAGCAGCCAAATACCGGGACAGGGAATCTACGAGCAGTACTTC. Complete variable domain (other parts from reference TRBV7-9 and TRBJ2-7): DTGVSQNPRHKITKRGQNVTFRCDPISEHNRLYWYRQTLGQGPEFLTYFQNEAQLEKSRLLSDRFSAERPKGSFSTLEIQRTEQGDSAMYLCASSQIPGQGIYEQYFGPGTRLTVT.

This CDR3 is CAKVTYGYTF. The DNA of the CDR3 is TGTGCCAAAGTCACCTATGGCTACACCTTC. The chain combines TRBV7-8 with TRBJ1-2, with D unclear. Per germline, CDR1 SGHVS and CDR2 FQNEAQ. With 10 bases removed from V and 4 bases from J, the gap between germline ends came to 7 bases. This CDR3 comprises 10 residues.

This clonotype has a handful of counts. The chain is built from TRBV7-2 and TRBJ2-7; 9 bases fit TRBD1. The CDR3 has 15 residues. V was pared by 4 bases and J by 5 bases, with 9 bases of the junction left unmatched. CDR1 and CDR2 (germline): SGHTA, FQGNSA. CDR3 residues: CASSWGQGSSDEQYF. The CDR3 nucleotides are TGTGCCAGCAGCTGGGGACAGGGAAGTTCAGACGAGCAGTACTTC.

This clonotype has only a few counts. The rearrangement links TRBV7-8 to TRBJ2-5; tentative D call: TRBD2 (6 bases). The DNA end is a closer match to TRBJ2-7, so the J assignment may be wrong. Germline assignment: CDR1 SGHVS and CDR2 FQNEAQ. The length of the CDR3 is 13 residues. Here the CDR3 reads CAWAGRVAYEQYF. The CDR3 region has the DNA TGTGCCTGGGCGGGACGCGTCGCCTACGAGCAGTACTTC.

The chain carries TRBV19 and TRBJ2-7; D is possibly TRBD1 (6 bases). Germline V gene sequence: CDR1 LNHDA, CDR2 SQIVND (reference sequence). This CDR3 contains 16 residues. The V gene lost 2 bases and the J gene lost 4 bases, with 18 bases spanning the gap. DNA of the CDR3: TGTGCCAGTAGTATACTGACAGGTCAACCCTTTTACGAGCAGTACTTC. Its protein is CASSILTGQPFYEQYF.